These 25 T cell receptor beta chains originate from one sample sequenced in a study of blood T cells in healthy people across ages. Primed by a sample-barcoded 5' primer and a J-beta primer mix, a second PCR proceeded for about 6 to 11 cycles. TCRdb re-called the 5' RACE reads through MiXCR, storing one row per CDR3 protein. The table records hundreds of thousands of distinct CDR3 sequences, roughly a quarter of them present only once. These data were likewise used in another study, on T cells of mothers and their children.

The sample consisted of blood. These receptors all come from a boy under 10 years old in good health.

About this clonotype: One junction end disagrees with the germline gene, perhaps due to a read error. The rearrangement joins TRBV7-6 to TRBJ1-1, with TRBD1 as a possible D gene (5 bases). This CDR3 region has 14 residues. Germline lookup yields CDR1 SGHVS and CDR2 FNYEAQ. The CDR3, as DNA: TGTGCCAGCAGCTCCTCAGAGGGGAACACTGAAGCTTTATTT. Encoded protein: CASSSSEGNTEALF.

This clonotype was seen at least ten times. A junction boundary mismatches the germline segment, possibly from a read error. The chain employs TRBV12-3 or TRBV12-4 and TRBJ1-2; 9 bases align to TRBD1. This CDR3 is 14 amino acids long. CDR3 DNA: TGTGCCAGCAGCTTAGGACAGGGGTCCTATGGCTACACCTTC. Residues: CASSLGQGSYGYTF.

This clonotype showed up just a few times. Written as DNA, the CDR3 is TGTGCCAGCAGTTACCCGAACGTCGCGGGAGGCTACACCTTC. It yields the protein CASSYPNVAGGYTF. This chain uses TRBV6-6 with TRBJ1-2; no definite D call. Germline V gene lookup returns CDR1 MNHNY and CDR2 SVGAGI (reference sequence). The CDR3 sequence is 14 residues long. The ends were cut back, 2 bases at V and 8 bases at J, with 15 bases in the middle.

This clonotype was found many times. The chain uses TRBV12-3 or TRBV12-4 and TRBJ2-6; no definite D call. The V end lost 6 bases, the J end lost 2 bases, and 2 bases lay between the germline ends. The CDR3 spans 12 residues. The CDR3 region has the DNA TGTGCCAGCAGCCCTGGGGCCAACGTCCTGACTTTC. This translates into CASSPGANVLTF.

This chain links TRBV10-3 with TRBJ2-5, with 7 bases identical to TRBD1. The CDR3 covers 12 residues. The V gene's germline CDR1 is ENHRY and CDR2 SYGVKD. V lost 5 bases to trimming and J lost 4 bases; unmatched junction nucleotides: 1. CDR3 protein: CAISPGGETQYF. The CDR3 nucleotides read TGTGCCATCAGTCCAGGGGGAGAGACCCAGTACTTC.

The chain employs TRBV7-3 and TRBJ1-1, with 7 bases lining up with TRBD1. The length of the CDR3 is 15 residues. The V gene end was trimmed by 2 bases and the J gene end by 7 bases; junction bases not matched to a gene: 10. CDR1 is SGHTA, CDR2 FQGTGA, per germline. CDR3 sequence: CASSLAVGQTDEAFF. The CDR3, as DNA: TGTGCCAGCAGCTTAGCTGTGGGACAGACGGATGAAGCTTTCTTT.

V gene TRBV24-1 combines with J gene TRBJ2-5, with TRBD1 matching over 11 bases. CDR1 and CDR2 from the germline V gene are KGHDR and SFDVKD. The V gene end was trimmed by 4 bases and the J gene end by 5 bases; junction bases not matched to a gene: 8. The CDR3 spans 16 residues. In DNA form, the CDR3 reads TGTGCCACCAGTGACCCTAGGACAGGGGGCGAGGAGACCCAGTACTTC. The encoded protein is CATSDPRTGGEETQYF.

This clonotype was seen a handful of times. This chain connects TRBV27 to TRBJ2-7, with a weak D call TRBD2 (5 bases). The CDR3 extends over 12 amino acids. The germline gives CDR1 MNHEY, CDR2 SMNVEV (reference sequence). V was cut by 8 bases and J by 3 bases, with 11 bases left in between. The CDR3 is CASGVAGYEQYF. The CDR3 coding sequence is TGTGCCAGCGGAGTGGCGGGCTACGAGCAGTACTTC.

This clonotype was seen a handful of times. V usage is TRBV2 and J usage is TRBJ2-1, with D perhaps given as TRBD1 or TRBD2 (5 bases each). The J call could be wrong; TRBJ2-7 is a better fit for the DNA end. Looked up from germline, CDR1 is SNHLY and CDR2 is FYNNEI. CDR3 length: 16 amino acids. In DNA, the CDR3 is TGTGCCAGCAGTCCCGGGGCCAGTGTCCACTCCTACGAGCAGTACTTC. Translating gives CASSPGASVHSYEQYF.

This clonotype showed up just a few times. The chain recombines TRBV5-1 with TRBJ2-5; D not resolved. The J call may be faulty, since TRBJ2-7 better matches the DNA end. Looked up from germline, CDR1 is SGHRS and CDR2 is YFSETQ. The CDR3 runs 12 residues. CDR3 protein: CASSLVNYEQYF. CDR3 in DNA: TGCGCCAGCAGCTTGGTAAACTACGAGCAGTACTTC.

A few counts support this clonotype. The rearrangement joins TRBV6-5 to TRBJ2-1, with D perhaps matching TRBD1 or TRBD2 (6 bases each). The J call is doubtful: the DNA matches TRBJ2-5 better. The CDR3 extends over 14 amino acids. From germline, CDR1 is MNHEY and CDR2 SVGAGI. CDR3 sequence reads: CASSGLWGAETQYF. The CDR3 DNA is TGTGCCAGCAGTGGCCTGTGGGGGGCAGAGACCCAGTACTTC.

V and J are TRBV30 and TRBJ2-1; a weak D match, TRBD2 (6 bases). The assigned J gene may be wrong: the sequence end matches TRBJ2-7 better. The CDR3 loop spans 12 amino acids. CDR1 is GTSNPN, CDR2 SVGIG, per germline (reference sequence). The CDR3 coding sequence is TGTGCCTGGAGGATAGGAGGGCTGGAGCAGTACTTC. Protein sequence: CAWRIGGLEQYF.

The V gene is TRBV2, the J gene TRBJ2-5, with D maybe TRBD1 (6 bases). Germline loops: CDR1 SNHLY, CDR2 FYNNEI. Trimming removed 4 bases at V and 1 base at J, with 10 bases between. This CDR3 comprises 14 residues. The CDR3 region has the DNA TGTGCCAGCAGTGCCACAGGGTTCCAAGAGACCCAGTACTTC. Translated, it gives CASSATGFQETQYF. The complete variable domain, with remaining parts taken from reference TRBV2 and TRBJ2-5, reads EPEVTQTPSHQVTQMGQEVILRCVPISNHLYFYWYRQILGQKVEFLVSFYNNEISEKSEIFDDQFSVERPDGSNFTLKIRSTKLEDSAMYFCASSATGFQETQYFGPGTRLLVL.

Here the CDR3 reads CASSILGQEETQYF. CDR3 DNA: TGTGCCAGTAGTATCCTAGGTCAGGAGGAGACCCAGTACTTC. The chain joins TRBV19 to TRBJ2-1; D is unresolved. The J call may be faulty, since TRBJ2-5 better matches the DNA end. This CDR3 comprises 14 residues. Germline V gene sequence: CDR1 LNHDA, CDR2 SQIVND (reference sequence).

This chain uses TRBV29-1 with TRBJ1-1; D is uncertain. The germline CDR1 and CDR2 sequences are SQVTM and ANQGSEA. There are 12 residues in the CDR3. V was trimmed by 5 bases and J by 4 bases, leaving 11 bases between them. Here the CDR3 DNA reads TGCAGCGTTTTACACCAGGCCACTGAAGCTTTCTTT. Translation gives CSVLHQATEAFF.

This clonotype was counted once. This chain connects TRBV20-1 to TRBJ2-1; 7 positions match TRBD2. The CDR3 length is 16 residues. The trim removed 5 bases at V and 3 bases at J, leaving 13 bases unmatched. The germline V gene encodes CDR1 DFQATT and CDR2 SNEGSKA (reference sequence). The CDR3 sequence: CSAFQSGNPHYNEQFF. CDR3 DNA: TGCAGTGCTTTCCAGAGCGGGAATCCCCACTACAATGAGCAGTTCTTC.

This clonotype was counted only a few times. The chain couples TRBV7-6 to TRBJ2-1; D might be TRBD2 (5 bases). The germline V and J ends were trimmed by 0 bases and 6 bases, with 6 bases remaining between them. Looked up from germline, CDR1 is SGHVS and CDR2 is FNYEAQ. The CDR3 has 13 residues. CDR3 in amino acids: CASSLAGSNEQFF. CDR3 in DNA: TGTGCCAGCAGCTTAGCTGGGAGCAATGAGCAGTTCTTC.

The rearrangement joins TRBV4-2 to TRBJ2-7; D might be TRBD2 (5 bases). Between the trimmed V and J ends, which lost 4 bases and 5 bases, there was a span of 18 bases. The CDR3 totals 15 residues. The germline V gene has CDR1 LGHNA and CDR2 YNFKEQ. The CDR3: CASSPKRGPRDEQYF. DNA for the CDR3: TGTGCCAGCAGCCCAAAACGCGGCCCGCGGGACGAGCAGTACTTC.

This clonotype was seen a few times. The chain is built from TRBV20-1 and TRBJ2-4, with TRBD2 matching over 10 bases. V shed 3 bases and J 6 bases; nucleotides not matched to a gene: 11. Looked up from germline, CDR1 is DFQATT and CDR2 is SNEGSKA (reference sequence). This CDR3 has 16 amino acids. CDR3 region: CSARGSSGLARNIQYF. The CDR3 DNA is TGCAGTGCTAGGGGGTCATCGGGACTAGCGAGAAACATTCAGTACTTC.

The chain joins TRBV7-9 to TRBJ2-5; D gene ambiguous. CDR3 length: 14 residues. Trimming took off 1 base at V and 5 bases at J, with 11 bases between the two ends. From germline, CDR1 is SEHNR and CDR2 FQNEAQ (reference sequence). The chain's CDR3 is CASSLVSFLETQYF. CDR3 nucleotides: TGTGCCAGCAGCTTAGTTTCGTTTCTGGAGACCCAGTACTTC.

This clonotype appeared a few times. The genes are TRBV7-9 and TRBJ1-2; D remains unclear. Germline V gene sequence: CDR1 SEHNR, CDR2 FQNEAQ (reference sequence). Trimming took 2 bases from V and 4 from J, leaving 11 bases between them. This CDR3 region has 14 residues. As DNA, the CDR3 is TGTGCCAGCAGCTTAATTGGGCAGAGCTATGGCTACACCTTC. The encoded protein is CASSLIGQSYGYTF. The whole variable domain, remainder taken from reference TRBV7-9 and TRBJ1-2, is DTGVSQNPRHKITKRGQNVTFRCDPISEHNRLYWYRQTLGQGPEFLTYFQNEAQLEKSRLLSDRFSAERPKGSFSTLEIQRTEQGDSAMYLCASSLIGQSYGYTFGSGTRLTVV.

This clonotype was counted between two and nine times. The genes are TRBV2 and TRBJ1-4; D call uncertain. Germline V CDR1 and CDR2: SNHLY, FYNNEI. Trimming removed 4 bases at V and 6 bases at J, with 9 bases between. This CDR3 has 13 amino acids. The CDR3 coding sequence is TGTGCCAGCAGTGCTAGGAGGGATGAAAAACTGTTTTTT. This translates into CASSARRDEKLFF.

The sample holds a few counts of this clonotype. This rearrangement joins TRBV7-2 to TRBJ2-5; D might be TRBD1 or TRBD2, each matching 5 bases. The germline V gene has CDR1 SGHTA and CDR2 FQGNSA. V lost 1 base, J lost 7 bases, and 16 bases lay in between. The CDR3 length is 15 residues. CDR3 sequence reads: CASSLEWGWPWTQYF. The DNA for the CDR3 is TGTGCCAGCAGCTTAGAATGGGGGTGGCCCTGGACCCAGTACTTC.

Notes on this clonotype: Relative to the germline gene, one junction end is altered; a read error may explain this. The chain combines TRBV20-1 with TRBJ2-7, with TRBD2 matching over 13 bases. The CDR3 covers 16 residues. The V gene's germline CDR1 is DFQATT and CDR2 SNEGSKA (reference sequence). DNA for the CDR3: TGTAGTGCTAGAGAGTTGGGACTAGCGGGGTTCCACGAGCAGTACTTC. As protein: CSARELGLAGFHEQYF.

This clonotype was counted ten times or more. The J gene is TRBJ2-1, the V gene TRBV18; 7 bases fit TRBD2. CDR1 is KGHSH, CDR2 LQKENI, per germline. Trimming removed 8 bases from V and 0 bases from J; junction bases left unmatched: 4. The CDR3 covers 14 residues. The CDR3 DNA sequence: TGTGCCAGCAGCCGCGGGAGCTCCTACAATGAGCAGTTCTTC. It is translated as CASSRGSSYNEQFF.